This entry lists 3 T cell receptor beta chains sequenced from one sample in a study of blood T cell repertoires in COVID-19. Clones were read by immunoSEQ multiplex PCR, and TCRdb kept only the in-frame ones, dropping some. The sample carries about 240,000 clones, around 85% recorded once. Sequencing was performed on PBMCs or T cells enriched from blood (not recorded which). Source of these receptors: a middle-aged woman with acute COVID-19.

This CDR3 reads CSANDRAEAFF. CDR3 DNA sequence: TGCAGCGCCAACGACAGGGCTGAAGCTTTCTTT. The rearrangement links TRBV29-1 to TRBJ1-1; TRBD1 agrees at 7 bases. V shed 7 bases and J 6 bases; nucleotides not matched to a gene: 5. The CDR3 has 11 amino acids. Germline V lookup: CDR1 SQVTM, CDR2 ANQGSEA.

This clone came up once. CDR3 protein: CASSFGQASYEQYF. In DNA form, the CDR3 reads TGTGCCAGCAGCTTTGGGCAGGCCTCCTACGAGCAGTACTTC. The chain has TRBV7-9 and TRBJ2-7; no clear D. In germline, CDR1 is SEHNR, CDR2 FQNEAQ (reference sequence). This CDR3 contains 14 residues. Trimming removed 3 bases at V and 0 bases at J, with 9 bases between.

The chain uses TRBV2 and TRBJ2-1; 9 bases match TRBD2. The J segment lost 7 bases and the V segment lost 5 bases, leaving 9 bases of the junction unmatched. The CDR3 loop spans 15 amino acids. Germline lookup yields CDR1 SNHLY and CDR2 FYNNEI. The CDR3 reads CASSIQGLASNEQFF. The DNA of the CDR3 is TGTGCCAGCAGTATACAGGGACTAGCTTCGAATGAGCAGTTCTTC.